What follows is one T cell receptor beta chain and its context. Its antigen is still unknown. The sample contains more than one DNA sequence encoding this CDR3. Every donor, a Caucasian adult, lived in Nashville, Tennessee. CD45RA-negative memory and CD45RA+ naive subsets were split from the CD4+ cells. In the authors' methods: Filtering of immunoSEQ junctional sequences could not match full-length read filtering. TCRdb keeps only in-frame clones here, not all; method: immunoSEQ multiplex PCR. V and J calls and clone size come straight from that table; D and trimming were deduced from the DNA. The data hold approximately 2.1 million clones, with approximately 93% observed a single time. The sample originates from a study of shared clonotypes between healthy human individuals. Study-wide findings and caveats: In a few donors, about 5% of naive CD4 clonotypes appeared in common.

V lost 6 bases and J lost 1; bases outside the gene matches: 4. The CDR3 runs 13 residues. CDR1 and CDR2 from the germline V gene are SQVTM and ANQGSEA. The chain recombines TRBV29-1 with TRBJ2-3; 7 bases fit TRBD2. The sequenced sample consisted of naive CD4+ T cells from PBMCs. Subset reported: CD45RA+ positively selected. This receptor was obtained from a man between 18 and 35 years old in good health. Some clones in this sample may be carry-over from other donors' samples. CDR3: CSVAGRGTDTQYF. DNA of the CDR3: TGCAGCGTCGCGGGGAGGGGCACAGATACGCAGTATTTT.